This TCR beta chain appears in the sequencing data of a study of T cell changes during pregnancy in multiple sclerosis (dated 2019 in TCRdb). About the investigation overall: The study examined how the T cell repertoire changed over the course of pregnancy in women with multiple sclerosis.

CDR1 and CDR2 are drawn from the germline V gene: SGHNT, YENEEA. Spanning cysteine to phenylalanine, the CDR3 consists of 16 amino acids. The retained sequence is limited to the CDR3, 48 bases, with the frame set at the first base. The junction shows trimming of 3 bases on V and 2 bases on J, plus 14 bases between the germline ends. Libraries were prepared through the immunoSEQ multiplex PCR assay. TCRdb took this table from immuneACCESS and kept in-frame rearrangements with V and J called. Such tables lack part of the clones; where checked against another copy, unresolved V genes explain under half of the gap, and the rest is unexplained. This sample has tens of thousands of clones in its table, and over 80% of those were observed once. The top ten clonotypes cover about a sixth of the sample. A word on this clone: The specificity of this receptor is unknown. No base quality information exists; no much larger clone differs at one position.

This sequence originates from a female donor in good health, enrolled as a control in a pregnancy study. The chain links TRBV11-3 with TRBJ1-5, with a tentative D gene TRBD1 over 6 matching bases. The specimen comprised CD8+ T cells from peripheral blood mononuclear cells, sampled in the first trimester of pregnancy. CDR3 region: CASSFGQKNGNQPQHF. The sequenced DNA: TGTGCCAGCAGCTTCGGACAGAAGAATGGCAATCAGCCCCAGCATTTT.